These 5 T cell receptor beta chains share one sample of origin, sequenced in a study of blood T cell repertoires in COVID-19. TCRdb's copy holds only in-frame clones and misses some; the assay was immunoSEQ multiplex PCR. The table lists approximately 180,000 clones, 65% to 90% of them singletons. Sequenced input: PBMCs or T cells enriched from blood (not recorded which). Receptors originate from a woman aged 60-70 years with acute COVID-19.

The CDR3, as DNA: TGTGCCAGCAGCCAAGTGGGCCCAGTCTCTGGAAACACCATATATTTT. Protein product: CASSQVGPVSGNTIYF. The chain combines TRBV14 with TRBJ1-3, with unresolved D. V lost 1 base and J lost 0, with 10 bases in between. CDR1 and CDR2 (germline): SGHDN, FVKESK. This CDR3 contains 16 residues. The whole variable domain, filled in from reference TRBV14 and TRBJ1-3, reads EAGVTQFPSHSVIEKGQTVTLRCDPISGHDNLYWYRRVMGKEIKFLLHFVKESKQDESGMPNNRFLAERTGGTYSTLKVQPAELEDSGVYFCASSQVGPVSGNTIYFGEGSWLTVV.

This clone was counted a few times. Written as DNA, the CDR3 is TGTGCCAGCAGCGTAAAGCCCCTAGCGGGGGGGAGGACAGATACGCAGTATTTT. It specifies CASSVKPLAGGRTDTQYF. The chain recombines TRBV9 with TRBJ2-3, with 12 nucleotides matching TRBD2. This CDR3 has 18 residues. The germline CDR1 and CDR2 sequences are SGDLS and YYNGEE. The junction had 9 bases not matched to a gene; V was cut back by 1 base and J by 3 bases.

V gene TRBV27 combines with J gene TRBJ2-1, with D perhaps TRBD2 (5 bases). The CDR3 is made up of 13 amino acids. Between the trimmed V and J ends, which lost 7 bases and 2 bases, there was a span of 9 bases. Germline values: CDR1 MNHEY, CDR2 SMNVEV (reference sequence). The CDR3 spells CASTGTAYNEQFF. CDR3 in DNA: TGTGCCAGCACGGGAACTGCCTACAATGAGCAGTTCTTC.

The chain carries TRBV19 and TRBJ2-5; tentatively, D is TRBD2 (5 bases). Germline-derived CDR1 and CDR2 are LNHDA and SQIVND (reference sequence). The CDR3 is 13 residues long. Trimming removed 8 bases at V and 5 bases at J, with 15 bases between. CDR3 amino acids: CASEGQRGETQYF. The CDR3 DNA sequence: TGTGCCAGTGAGGGTCAAAGAGGGGAGACCCAGTACTTC.

V is TRBV28 and J is TRBJ1-5, with 7 bases matching TRBD1. The CDR3 has 14 amino acids. Germline CDR1 MDHEN, CDR2 SYDVKM. V shed 3 bases and J 4 bases; nucleotides not matched to a gene: 3. CDR3 sequence reads: CASSFPDRNQPQHF. The CDR3 region has the DNA TGTGCCAGCAGTTTCCCGGACAGGAATCAGCCCCAGCATTTT.